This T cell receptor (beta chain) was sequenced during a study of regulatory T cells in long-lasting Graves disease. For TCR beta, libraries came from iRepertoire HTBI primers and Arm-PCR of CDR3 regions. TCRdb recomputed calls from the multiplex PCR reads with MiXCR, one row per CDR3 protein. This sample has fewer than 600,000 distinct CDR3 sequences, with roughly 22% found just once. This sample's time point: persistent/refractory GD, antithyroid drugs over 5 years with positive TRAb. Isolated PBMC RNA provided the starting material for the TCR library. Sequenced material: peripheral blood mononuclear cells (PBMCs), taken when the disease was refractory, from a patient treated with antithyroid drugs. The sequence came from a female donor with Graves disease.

The CDR3 DNA sequence: TGCGCCAGCAGCCATGTCCGGGAAAAGCGGAACGAGCAGTACTTC. Its translation: CASSHVREKRNEQYF. The rearrangement links TRBV4-1 to TRBJ2-7; a weak D match, TRBD2 (5 bases). The V end lost 3 bases, the J end lost 5 bases, and 17 bases lay between the germline ends. Germline CDR1 is MGHRA and CDR2 is YSYEKL. This CDR3 spans 15 amino acids.